A selection of T cell receptor beta chains follows, all from one sample in a study of glioma-infiltrating T cells after dendritic cell vaccination. Data came from immunoSEQ multiplex PCR; TCRdb stores just in-frame clones and leaves some out. This sample has 90,000 to 100,000 clones, with 79% found just once. The sequenced sample was blood, obtained before dendritic cell vaccination. The receptors shown here come from a human donor with glioblastoma. The CDR3 runs from the conserved cysteine through the conserved F or W. Fields, in order: clone size, J gene, D gene, V gene, CDR3 protein, CDR3 DNA. D genes are given only for firm matches. Rows may omit the clone size; those that give it use once, few, many or a size class.

>once|TRBJ1-4|TRBD1|TRBV11-2
CASRLTGGHEKLFF
TGTGCCAGCAGATTGACAGGGGGTCATGAAAAACTGTTTTTT
>-|TRBJ1-3|-|TRBV10-3
CAISESGLNTIYF
TGTGCCATCAGTGAGTCGGGCCTCAACACCATATATTTT
>-|TRBJ1-3|-|TRBV10-1
CASRGGTGNTIYF
TGCGCCAGCAGGGGGGGAACTGGAAACACCATATATTTT
>-|TRBJ1-2|-|TRBV19
CASMGAPGEPNYGYTF
TGTGCCAGTATGGGGGCTCCGGGTGAACCTAACTATGGCTACACCTTC
>-|TRBJ2-7|TRBD1|TRBV5-1
CASSFAGTGHEQYF
TGCGCCAGCAGCTTCGCCGGGACAGGGCACGAGCAGTACTTC
>once|TRBJ2-1|TRBD1|TRBV9
CASSIGTVSYNEQFF
TGTGCCAGCAGCATTGGGACAGTCTCCTACAATGAGCAGTTCTTC
>-|TRBJ2-7|-|TRBV2
CASKDRGSNSYEQYF
TGTGCCAGCAAGGACCGGGGGAGTAACTCCTACGAGCAGTACTTC
>-|TRBJ2-7|TRBD1|TRBV6-1
CASSERTGGGEQYF
TGTGCCAGCAGTGAACGGACAGGGGGTGGGGAGCAGTACTTC
>-|TRBJ2-3|-|TRBV2
CASSEEWAAPTDTQYF
TGTGCCAGCAGTGAAGAGTGGGCAGCTCCCACAGATACGCAGTATTTT
>-|TRBJ1-2|-|TRBV30
CAWIDLIYGYTF
TGTGCCTGGATCGACTTAATATATGGCTACACCTTC
>-|TRBJ2-3|TRBD1|TRBV7-9
CASLSGTGGRHTQYF
TGTGCCAGCTTATCAGGGACAGGGGGTAGGCATACGCAGTATTTT
>-|TRBJ1-1|-|TRBV18
CASSPLVGADTEAFF
TGTGCCAGCTCACCACTCGTAGGGGCGGACACTGAAGCTTTCTTT
>-|TRBJ1-2|TRBD1|TRBV6-6
CASSSPGQTNYGYTF
TGTGCCAGCAGTTCCCCGGGACAGACTAACTATGGCTACACCTTC
>-|TRBJ2-5|-|TRBV28
CATIPGDKPQETQYF
TGTGCCACTATTCCCGGGGATAAACCCCAAGAGACCCAGTACTTC
>-|TRBJ1-5|-|TRBV18
CASSLRSNQPQHF
TGTGCCAGCTCACTCCGTAGCAATCAGCCCCAGCATTTT
>-|TRBJ1-2|TRBD1|TRBV2
CASKSLQGAGYGYTF
TGTGCCAGCAAGAGTCTACAGGGGGCCGGCTATGGCTACACCTTC
>once|TRBJ1-1|-|TRBV28
CASSSPGRGNTEAFF
TGTGCCAGCAGTTCCCCGGGGAGAGGGAACACTGAAGCTTTCTTT
>-|TRBJ1-2|TRBD1|TRBV2
CASSERTGRRTPFFYSNYGYTF
TGTGCCAGCAGTGAACGGACAGGCCGAAGGACTCCCTTTTTTTATTCTAACTATGGCTACACCTTC
>once|TRBJ2-3|-|TRBV7-8
CASTHTTDTQYF
TGTGCCAGCACCCACACCACAGATACGCAGTATTTT
>few|TRBJ1-2|TRBD1|TRBV6-1
CASSELGQATSFDTF
TGTGCCAGCAGTGAACTAGGACAGGCGACGTCGTTTGACACCTTC
>-|TRBJ1-1|TRBD1|TRBV4-1
CASSHFGQGKQNTEAFF
TGCGCCAGCAGCCACTTCGGACAGGGGAAACAGAACACTGAAGCTTTCTTT
>-|TRBJ2-1|TRBD2|TRBV4-1
CASSQDPAGVFNEQFF
TGCGCCAGCAGCCAAGATCCAGCGGGAGTGTTTAATGAGCAGTTCTTC
>few|TRBJ1-1|TRBD1|TRBV6-1
CASRDRAFTEAFF
TGTGCCAGCAGGGACAGGGCTTTCACTGAAGCTTTCTTT
>-|TRBJ1-6|-|TRBV19
CASSTRGLHNSPLHF
TGTGCCAGTAGCACGAGAGGGCTACATAATTCACCCCTCCACTTT
>few|TRBJ1-4|-|TRBV10-2
CASSELAGPISF
TGCGCCAGCAGTGAATTAGCGGGACCGATTAGTTTT
>-|TRBJ2-3|-|TRBV7-9
CASSYSVGGGTDTQYF
TGTGCCAGCAGCTACTCAGTTGGGGGCGGCACAGATACGCAGTATTTT
>-|TRBJ2-1|TRBD2|TRBV2
CASGASGGPVF
TGTGCCAGCGGGGCTAGCGGGGGACCCGTCTTC
>-|TRBJ2-1|TRBD1|TRBV30
CAWSSIQGAGSDEQFF
TGTGCCTGGAGTTCAATACAGGGGGCGGGTTCAGATGAGCAGTTCTTC
>-|TRBJ1-5|TRBD1|TRBV28
CASSWDKDRGPVNQPQHF
TGTGCCAGCAGTTGGGACAAGGACAGGGGGCCGGTCAATCAGCCCCAGCATTTT
>-|TRBJ2-2|TRBD2|TRBV5-1
CASSLVTGGLAGVAGELFF
TGCGCCAGCAGCTTGGTGACAGGGGGACTAGCGGGAGTGGCCGGGGAGCTGTTTTTT
>-|TRBJ2-1|TRBD2|TRBV4-1
CASKGLALHNEQFF
TGCGCCAGCAAAGGACTAGCCCTACACAATGAGCAGTTCTTC
>-|TRBJ1-2|TRBD1|TRBV5-1
CASSPGQGGVSYTF
TGCGCCAGCAGCCCGGGACAGGGGGGCGTTAGCTACACCTTC
>-|TRBJ1-5|-|TRBV15
CATSRDRSRRNNQPQHF
TGTGCCACCAGCAGAGATAGGTCGCGGAGGAACAATCAGCCCCAGCATTTT
>-|TRBJ2-1|-|TRBV27
CASLGRAHEQFF
TGTGCCAGCCTAGGCAGGGCCCATGAGCAGTTCTTC
>-|TRBJ2-7|TRBD1|TRBV10-2
CASMSGTGGVNRNEQYF
TGCGCCAGCATGTCCGGGACAGGGGGCGTTAATAGGAACGAGCAGTACTTC
>-|TRBJ1-5|TRBD1|TRBV5-1
CASSPGQGLNQPQHF
TGCGCCAGCAGCCCGGGACAGGGTCTCAATCAGCCCCAGCATTTT
>-|TRBJ1-1|TRBD1|TRBV6-5
CASSLTGGAAFF
TGTGCCAGCAGTTTGACAGGGGGTGCAGCTTTCTTT
>-|TRBJ1-6|-|TRBV19
CASSISGDHNSPLHF
TGTGCCAGTAGTATTTCAGGGGACCATAATTCACCCCTCCACTTT
>-|TRBJ2-1|-|TRBV29-1
CSALQVGDEQFF
TGCAGCGCCCTGCAGGTAGGCGATGAGCAGTTCTTC
>few|TRBJ2-1|TRBD2|TRBV5-8
CASRSTGTSGGAFYNEQFF
TGTGCCAGCAGATCCACCGGGACTAGCGGGGGGGCCTTCTACAATGAGCAGTTCTTC
>-|TRBJ1-2|-|TRBV19
CASSIVLAARTNGYTF
TGTGCCAGTAGTATTGTTTTGGCGGCTCGGACAAATGGCTACACCTTC
>-|TRBJ1-1|-|TRBV5-6
CASSWGLGGGTEAFF
TGTGCCAGCAGCTGGGGACTTGGAGGAGGGACTGAAGCTTTCTTT
>few|TRBJ1-1|TRBD1|TRBV6-6
CASSYNEGAPGAFF
TGTGCCAGCAGTTATAATGAGGGGGCCCCTGGAGCTTTCTTT
>few|TRBJ2-2|-|TRBV5-1
CASTERPSGFVGTGELFF
TGCGCCAGCACCGAACGACCATCGGGGTTTGTGGGCACCGGGGAGCTGTTTTTT
>once|TRBJ2-2|TRBD1|TRBV5-1
CASSPGQGNTGELFF
TGCGCCAGCAGCCCCGGACAGGGTAACACCGGGGAGCTGTTTTTT
>-|TRBJ2-1|-|TRBV27
CASSPDGVSYNEQFF
TGTGCCAGCAGTCCCGACGGGGTATCCTACAATGAGCAGTTCTTC
>-|TRBJ2-7|-|TRBV2
CASGDGQNYYEQYF
TGTGCCAGCGGGGACGGACAGAATTACTACGAGCAGTACTTC
>-|TRBJ2-7|TRBD1|TRBV13
CASSSIGTGYEQYF
TGTGCCAGCAGCTCAATTGGGACAGGTTACGAGCAGTACTTC
>few|TRBJ1-2|TRBD1|TRBV19
CASRPGQGYGYTF
TGTGCCAGTAGACCGGGACAGGGCTATGGCTACACCTTC
>-|TRBJ1-1|TRBD1|TRBV7-9
CASSLTGLGSEAFF
TGTGCCAGCAGCTTGACAGGGCTGGGAAGTGAAGCTTTCTTT